Each of the 2 T cell receptor beta chains below was sequenced from the same sample in a study of graft-versus-host responses after intestinal transplantation. Assay used: immunoSEQ multiplex PCR; TCRdb lists only in-frame clones, some missing. In the table there are about 110,000 clones, about 87% of which are singletons. These TCRs' antigens remain unknown. The specimen comprised unstimulated CD4+ T cells sorted from spleen or lymph node cells, sampled before transplant. The receptors originated from a human donor who was the organ donor for an intestinal transplant.

This clone was seen just once. The rearrangement uses TRBV5-1 and TRBJ2-7, with 8 bases aligning to TRBD1. This CDR3 spans 15 amino acids. From germline, CDR1 is SGHRS and CDR2 YFSETQ. V shed 3 bases, J shed 4 bases, and the junction held 9 bases outside the gene matches. The CDR3 is CASSSRTGTIYEQYF. The CDR3 nucleotides read TGCGCCAGCAGCTCCCGGACAGGGACAATTTACGAGCAGTACTTC.

This chain connects TRBV11-2 to TRBJ2-3, with D possibly matching TRBD1 (5 bases). CDR3 length: 13 residues. Germline V gene sequence: CDR1 SGHAT, CDR2 FQNNGV. V was shortened by 3 bases and J by 3 bases, with 7 bases between the two germline ends. The CDR3 region has the DNA TGTGCCAGCAGCTTCAGGGTTACAGATACGCAGTATTTT. It codes for CASSFRVTDTQYF.